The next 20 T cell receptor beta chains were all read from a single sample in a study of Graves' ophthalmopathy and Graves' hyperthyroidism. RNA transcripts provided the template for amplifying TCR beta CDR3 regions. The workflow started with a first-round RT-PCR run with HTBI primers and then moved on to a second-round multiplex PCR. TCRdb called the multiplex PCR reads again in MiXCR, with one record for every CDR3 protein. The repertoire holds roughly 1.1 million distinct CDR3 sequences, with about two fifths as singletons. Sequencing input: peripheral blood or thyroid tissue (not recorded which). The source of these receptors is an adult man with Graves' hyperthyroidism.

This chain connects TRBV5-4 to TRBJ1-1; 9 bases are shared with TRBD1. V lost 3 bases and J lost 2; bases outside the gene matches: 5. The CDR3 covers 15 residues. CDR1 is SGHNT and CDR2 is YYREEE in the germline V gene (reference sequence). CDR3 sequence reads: CASSWGTGINTEAFF. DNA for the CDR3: TGTGCCAGCAGCTGGGGGACAGGGATTAACACTGAAGCTTTCTTT.

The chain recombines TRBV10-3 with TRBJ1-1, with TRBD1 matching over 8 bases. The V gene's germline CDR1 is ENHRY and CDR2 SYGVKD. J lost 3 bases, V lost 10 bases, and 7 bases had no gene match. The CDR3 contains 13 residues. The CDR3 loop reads CATQGAGDTEAFF. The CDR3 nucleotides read TGTGCCACCCAGGGGGCAGGGGACACTGAAGCTTTCTTT.

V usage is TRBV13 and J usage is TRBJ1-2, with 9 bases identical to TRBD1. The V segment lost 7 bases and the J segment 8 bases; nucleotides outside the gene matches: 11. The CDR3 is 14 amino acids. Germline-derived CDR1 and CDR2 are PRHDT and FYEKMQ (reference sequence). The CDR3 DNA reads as TGTGCCAGCAACCGGTTTGGGACAGGGAACGGCTACACCTTC. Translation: CASNRFGTGNGYTF.

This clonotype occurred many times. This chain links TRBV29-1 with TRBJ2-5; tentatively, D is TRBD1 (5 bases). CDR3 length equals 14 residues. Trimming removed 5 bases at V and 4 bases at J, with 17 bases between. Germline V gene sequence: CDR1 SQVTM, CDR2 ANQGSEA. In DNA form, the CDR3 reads TGCAGCGTTCATAGAAGGGGAAAGGGAGAGACCCAGTACTTC. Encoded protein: CSVHRRGKGETQYF.

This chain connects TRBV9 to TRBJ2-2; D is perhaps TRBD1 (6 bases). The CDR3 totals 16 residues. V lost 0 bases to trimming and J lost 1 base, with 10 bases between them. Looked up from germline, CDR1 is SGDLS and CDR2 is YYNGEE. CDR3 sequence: CASSVEGGWNTGELFF. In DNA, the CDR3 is TGTGCCAGCAGCGTAGAAGGGGGTTGGAACACCGGGGAGCTGTTTTTT.

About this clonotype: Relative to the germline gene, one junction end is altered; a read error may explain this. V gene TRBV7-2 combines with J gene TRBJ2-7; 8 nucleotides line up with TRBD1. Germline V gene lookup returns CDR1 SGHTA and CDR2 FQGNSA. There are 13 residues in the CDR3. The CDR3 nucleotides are TGTGCCAGCAGCTCGACAGGGGTCTCGGGCGACCGCTTC. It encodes CASSSTGVSGDRF.

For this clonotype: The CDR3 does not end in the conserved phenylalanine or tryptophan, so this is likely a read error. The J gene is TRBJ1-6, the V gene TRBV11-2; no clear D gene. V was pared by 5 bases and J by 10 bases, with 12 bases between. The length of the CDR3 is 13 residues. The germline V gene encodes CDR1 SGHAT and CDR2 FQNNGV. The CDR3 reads CASSQDPGSPLHL. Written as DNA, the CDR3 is TGTGCCAGCAGCCAAGATCCCGGGTCACCCCTCCACCTT.

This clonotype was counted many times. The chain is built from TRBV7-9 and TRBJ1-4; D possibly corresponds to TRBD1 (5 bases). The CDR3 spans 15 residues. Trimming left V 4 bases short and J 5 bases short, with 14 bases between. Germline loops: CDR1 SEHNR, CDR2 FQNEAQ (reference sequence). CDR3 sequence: CASSWTGTRNEKLFF. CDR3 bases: TGTGCCAGCAGCTGGACCGGGACTAGGAATGAAAAACTGTTTTTT.

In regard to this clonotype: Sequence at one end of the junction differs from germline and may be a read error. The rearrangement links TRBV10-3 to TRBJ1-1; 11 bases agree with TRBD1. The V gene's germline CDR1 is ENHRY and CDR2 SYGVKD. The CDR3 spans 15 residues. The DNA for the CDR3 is TGTGCCAGCAGTGAATGGGGACAGGGGGGAACTGAAGCTTTCTTT. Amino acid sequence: CASSEWGQGGTEAFF.

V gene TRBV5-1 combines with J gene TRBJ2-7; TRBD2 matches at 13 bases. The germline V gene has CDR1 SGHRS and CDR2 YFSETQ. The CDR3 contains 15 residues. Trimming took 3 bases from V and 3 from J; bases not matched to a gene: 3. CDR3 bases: TGCGCCAGCAGCTCCGGGACTAGCGGGGACTACGAGCAGTACTTC. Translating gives CASSSGTSGDYEQYF.

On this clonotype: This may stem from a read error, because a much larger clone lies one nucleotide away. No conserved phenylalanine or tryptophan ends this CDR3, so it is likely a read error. The CDR3 region has the DNA TGCAGCGCCGCGGGTCCAGGGGGTCACACCGGGGAGCTGTTTTCT. Protein: CSAAGPGGHTGELFS. The chain uses TRBV29-1 and TRBJ2-2; 7 bases match TRBD1. The CDR3 length is 15 residues. The V gene end was trimmed by 7 bases and the J gene end by 3 bases; junction bases not matched to a gene: 11. Germline values: CDR1 SQVTM, CDR2 ANQGSEA.

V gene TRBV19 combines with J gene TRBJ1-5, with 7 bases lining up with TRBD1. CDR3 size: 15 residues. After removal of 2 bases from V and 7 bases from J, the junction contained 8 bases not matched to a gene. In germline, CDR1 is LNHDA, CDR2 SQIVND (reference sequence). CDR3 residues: CASSIKGASGQPQHF. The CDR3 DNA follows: TGTGCCAGTAGTATAAAGGGGGCTTCGGGGCAGCCCCAGCATTTT.

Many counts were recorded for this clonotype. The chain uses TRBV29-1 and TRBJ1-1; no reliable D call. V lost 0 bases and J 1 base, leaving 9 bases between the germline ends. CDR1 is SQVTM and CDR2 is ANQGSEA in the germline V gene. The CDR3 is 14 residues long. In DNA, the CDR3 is TGCAGCGTTGAAGATCGTCGGTCGAACACTGAAGCTTTCTTT. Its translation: CSVEDRRSNTEAFF.

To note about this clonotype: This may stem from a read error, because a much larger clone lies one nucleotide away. CDR3 bases: TGTGCCAGCGGGGGGGGTCTTTTGTATTCACCCCTCCACTTT. This encodes CASGGGLLYSPLHF. The rearrangement uses TRBV2 and TRBJ1-6; perhaps TRBD1 as D (5 bases). Germline CDR1 is SNHLY and CDR2 is FYNNEI. CDR3 length equals 14 residues. Between the trimmed V and J ends, which lost 8 bases and 8 bases, there was a span of 16 bases. Supplemented by reference TRBV2 and TRBJ1-6, the full variable domain reads EPEVTQTPSHQVTQMGQEVILRCVPISNHLYFYWYRQILGQKVEFLVSFYNNEISEKSEIFDDQFSVERPDGSNFTLKIRSTKLEDSAMYFCASGGGLLYSPLHFGNGTRLTVT.

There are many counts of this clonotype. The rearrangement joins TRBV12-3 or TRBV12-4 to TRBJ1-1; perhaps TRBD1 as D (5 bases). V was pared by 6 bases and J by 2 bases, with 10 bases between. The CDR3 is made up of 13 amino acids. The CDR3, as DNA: TGTGCCAGCAGACCTGACAGAAACACTGAAGCTTTCTTT. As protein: CASRPDRNTEAFF.

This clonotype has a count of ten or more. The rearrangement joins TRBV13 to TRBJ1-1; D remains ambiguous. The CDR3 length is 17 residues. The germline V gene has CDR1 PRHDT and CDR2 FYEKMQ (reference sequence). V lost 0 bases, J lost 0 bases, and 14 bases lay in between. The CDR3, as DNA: TGTGCCAGCAGCTTAGGACGGCAGTCCCTCATGAACACTGAAGCTTTCTTT. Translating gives CASSLGRQSLMNTEAFF.

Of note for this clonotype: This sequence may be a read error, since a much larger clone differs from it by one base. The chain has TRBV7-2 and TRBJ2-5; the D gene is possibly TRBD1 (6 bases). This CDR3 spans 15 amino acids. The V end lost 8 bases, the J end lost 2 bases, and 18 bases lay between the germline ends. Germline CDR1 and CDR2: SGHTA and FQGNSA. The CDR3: CASGRKLGTQETQYF. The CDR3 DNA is TGTGCCAGCGGCCGAAAACTAGGGACACAAGAGACCCAGTACTTC.

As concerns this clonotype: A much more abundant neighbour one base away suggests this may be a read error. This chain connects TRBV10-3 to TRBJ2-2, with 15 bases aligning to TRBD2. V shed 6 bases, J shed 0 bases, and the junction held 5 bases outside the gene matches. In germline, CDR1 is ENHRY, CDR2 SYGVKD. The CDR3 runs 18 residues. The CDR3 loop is CAIRGLAGGGPNTGELFF. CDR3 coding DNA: TGTGCCATCAGAGGACTAGCGGGAGGGGGCCCGAACACCGGGGAGCTGTTTTTT.

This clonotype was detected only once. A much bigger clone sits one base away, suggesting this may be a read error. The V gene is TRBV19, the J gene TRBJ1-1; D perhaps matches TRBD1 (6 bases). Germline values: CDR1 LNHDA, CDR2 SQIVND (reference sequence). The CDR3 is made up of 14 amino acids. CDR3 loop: CANSKGTLRGEAFF. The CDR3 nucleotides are TGTGCCAATAGTAAAGGGACACTGAGGGGGGAAGCTTTCTTT.

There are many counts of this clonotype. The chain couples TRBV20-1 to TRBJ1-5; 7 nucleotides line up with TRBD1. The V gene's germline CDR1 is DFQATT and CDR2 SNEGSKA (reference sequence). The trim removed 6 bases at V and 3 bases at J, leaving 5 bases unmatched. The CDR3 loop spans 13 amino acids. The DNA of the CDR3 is TGCAGTGCCTCGACAGGGATCAATCAGCCCCAGCATTTT. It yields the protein CSASTGINQPQHF.